This T cell receptor (beta chain) was found in a study of T cell responses to AZD1222 COVID-19 vaccine (dated by TCRdb to the early 2020s). Context from the whole study: TCR sequencing covered approximately 230 trial participants: 207 given two doses of AZD1222 and 26 given two doses of MenACWY control vaccine. Trial participants were enrolled by age into 18-55, 56-69 and 70-plus year subgroups, with approximately 150, 28 and 58 TCR-sequenced participants respectively.

The trim is 2 bases for V and 6 bases for J, with a gap of 13 bases between the germline ends. The CDR3 measures 14 amino acids from cysteine to phenylalanine. Just the 42-base CDR3 DNA is kept, in frame starting at base 1. CDR1 SEHNR and CDR2 FQNEAQ are derived from the germline V gene (reference sequence). The sample's time point label is to be understood as: sample from adult after SARS-CoV-2 infection, after symptom onset. Two convalescent COVID-19 patients, sampled after symptom onset from adults with prior SARS-CoV-2 infection, were also TCR-sequenced for comparison. The table lists this clone with a count of one. What antigen it recognizes has not been identified. No base quality values were provided; no much bigger clone lies one nucleotide off. Broader findings and caveats from the paper: The vaccine-associated CD4 TCRs covered the entire spike protein, and the dominant responses fell in regions 160-218 and 743-854. The 56-69-year group was small, and its depth increase did not reach significance, likely because of low power. Conclusions about previously exposed vaccinees were limited because only a handful of AZD1222 recipients were SARS-CoV-2 seropositive at baseline. Epitopes outside the regions mutated in the B.1.351 and B.1.1.7 variants were reportedly recognized by nearly half of the unique spike-specific TCRs. Because no samples from the day 14 peak response were available, repertoires could be characterized only after the peak T cell response. Most participants were white British and females outnumbered males, and the authors suggested that clonal diversity may have been underestimated. After two AZD1222 doses, both the breadth and the depth of spike-specific TCRs were significantly higher than at day 0 and than in MenACWY recipients.

The CDR3 regions of human TCRbeta chains were subjected to immunosequencing. Regarding the original processing steps: TCRs in the repertoires were matched against a reference library of SARS-CoV-2-specific TCRs that had been generated with the MIRA antigen-specificity platform. Breadth was defined as the fraction of unique TCRs that were SARS-CoV-2-associated. Depth was defined as the fraction of total T cells that were SARS-CoV-2-associated. Using the MIRA data, every spike-specific TCR was mapped to the spike region that the TCR reacted to and assigned to either a CD4 or a CD8 class. Log10-transformed breadth and depth values were compared by one-way ANOVA with Sidak's multiple comparisons tests. Sourced from immuneACCESS, this table was stored by TCRdb with only in-frame sequences that have V and J called. A share of the clones is absent; for the studies checked, an unresolved V gene accounts for under half, and the remainder has no known explanation. The D gene and trimming were derived from the DNA, and the V and J assignments and clone size from that table. Across this sample there are 140,000 or so clones, with approximately 93% seen only once. The ten largest make up around 12% of the sample.

This specimen consisted of peripheral blood, obtained after recovery from COVID-19. Here the chain combines TRBV7-9 and TRBJ1-1; TRBD1 could be the D gene, as 5 bases match. The sequence was collected from an adult who had recovered from COVID-19. The DNA is TGTGCCAGCAGCTTACGGGACGGCCACTCTGAAGCTTTCTTT. Translated, this is CASSLRDGHSEAFF.